This T cell receptor (beta chain) came from a study of blood T cell repertoires in COVID-19. Study information: Some COVID-19 samples were acute and others convalescent; all came from the United States, Italy and Spain.

Original processing methods: Counts of nucleated cells, estimated from reference gene primer amplification, were obtained. Sequencing used immunoSEQ multiplex PCR; TCRdb keeps in-frame clones, though not all of them. Clone size and the V and J calls come from that table; the DNA yielded D and trimming. Found here are some 200,000 clones, 82% of them singletons; the top ten hold 10% to 15%. This CDR3 is built from 14 residues. The germline V and J ends were trimmed by 1 base and 1 base, with 8 bases remaining between them. Germline V gene sequence: CDR1 SGHDT, CDR2 YYEEEE. Those enrolled, adults aged about 18 to 95 years, came from around 25 US areas.

Input material: PBMCs or T cells enriched from blood (not recorded which). The receptor was derived from a man in his forties who had recovered from COVID-19. This chain uses TRBV5-6 with TRBJ1-1, with no clear D. The CDR3 loop reads CASSLISSNTEAFF. The CDR3 DNA is TGTGCCAGCAGCTTGATATCCTCGAACACTGAAGCTTTCTTT.